The 27 T cell receptor beta chains given below trace back to one sample, sequenced in a study of cytomegalovirus exposure and HLA in healthy donors. PCR amplification relied on 60 Vbeta primers (plus 13 Jbeta primers). The protocol was immunoSEQ multiplex PCR, while the TCRdb copy is restricted to in-frame clones and leaves out a portion. Of 140,000 to 150,000 clones in the sample, around 10% are singletons; the top ten hold 1.8%. The sample consisted of PBMCs. These receptors came from a man aged 50 to 60 in good health and CMV-seronegative.

The chain carries TRBV6-1 and TRBJ1-1; weak D call: TRBD1 (6 bases). The CDR3 runs 13 residues. Trimming cost V 4 bases and J 5 bases, with 11 bases left between them. Germline V gives CDR1 MNHNS, CDR2 SASEGT. The CDR3 DNA reads TGTGCCAGCAGTGGACCTCAGGGGACTGAAGCTTTCTTT. Its protein product is CASSGPQGTEAFF.

There are a few counts of this clone. The chain combines TRBV4-2 with TRBJ1-2, with 7 bases matching TRBD1. CDR1 and CDR2 (germline): LGHNA, YNFKEQ. This CDR3 spans 16 amino acids. The junction had 8 bases not matched to a gene; V was cut back by 0 bases and J by 4 bases. The CDR3 DNA reads as TGTGCCAGCAGCCAAGATGGGGGACAGACCCTCTATGGCTACACCTTC. Amino acids: CASSQDGGQTLYGYTF.

In its sample, this clone was seen a few times. This chain uses TRBV18 with TRBJ1-5, with D maybe TRBD1 (6 bases). Trimming stripped 4 bases from V and 3 bases from J, with 16 bases between. The CDR3 is made up of 16 amino acids. CDR1 is KGHSH and CDR2 is LQKENI in the germline V gene. CDR3 nucleotide sequence: TGTGCCAGCTCACTAATGGACAGAACGGTCAATCAGCCCCAGCATTTT. Protein: CASSLMDRTVNQPQHF.

This clone has more than one count but fewer than ten. This chain joins TRBV11-2 and TRBJ1-5, with a tentative D call TRBD1 (6 bases). V shed 3 bases and J shed 2 bases, with 23 bases lying between them. CDR3 length: 19 residues. The germline V gene encodes CDR1 SGHAT and CDR2 FQNNGV. DNA of the CDR3: TGTGCCAGCAGCTTTCTCCCGGGACACAAACCCGGGGGCAATCAGCCCCAGCATTTT. This gives the protein CASSFLPGHKPGGNQPQHF.

The genes are TRBV19 and TRBJ1-2; D ambiguous. Between the trimmed V and J ends, which lost 3 bases and 4 bases, there was a span of 9 bases. The CDR3 has 13 residues. The germline V gene encodes CDR1 LNHDA and CDR2 SQIVND (reference sequence). The DNA for the CDR3 is TGTGCCAGTAGTATTGGGCAATCCTATGGCTACACCTTC. As protein: CASSIGQSYGYTF.

This clone was seen a handful of times. The rearrangement links TRBV6-6 to TRBJ2-2; the match to TRBD1 covers 8 bases. The V gene's germline CDR1 is MNHNY and CDR2 SVGAGI (reference sequence). The CDR3 runs to 16 residues. V was pared by 2 bases and J by 5 bases, with 7 bases of the junction left unmatched. CDR3 amino acids: CASSYRQGALTGELFF. For the CDR3, the DNA is TGTGCCAGCAGTTACAGGCAGGGGGCGCTTACCGGGGAGCTGTTTTTT.

The chain couples TRBV5-4 to TRBJ2-1, with D possibly being TRBD1 (6 bases). The CDR3 totals 15 residues. V was clipped by 4 bases and J by 0 bases, with 11 bases between them. CDR1 is SGHNT and CDR2 is YYREEE in the germline V gene (reference sequence). The CDR3 spells CASSADRNSYNEQFF. In nucleotides, the CDR3 is TGTGCCAGCAGCGCGGACAGAAACTCCTACAATGAGCAGTTCTTC.

This clone was seen more than once but under ten times. V is TRBV11-1 and J is TRBJ2-7; 8 bases fit TRBD1. Losses at the gene ends were 4 bases for V and 2 bases for J; bases not matched to a gene: 4. Germline V gene lookup returns CDR1 SGHAT and CDR2 FQDESV (reference sequence). The CDR3 has 14 amino acids. The CDR3: CASSSSRGPYEQYF. CDR3 nucleotide sequence: TGTGCCAGCAGCTCCTCCAGGGGGCCCTACGAGCAGTACTTC. The full variable domain, rest sourced from reference TRBV11-1 and TRBJ2-7, is EAEVAQSPRYKITEKSQAVAFWCDPISGHATLYWYRQILGQGPELLVQFQDESVVDDSQLPKDRFSAERLKGVDSTLKIQPAELGDSAMYLCASSSSRGPYEQYFGPGTRLTVT.

This clone was observed a handful of times. The chain joins TRBV7-3 to TRBJ2-2, with 7 bases fitting TRBD1. CDR1 and CDR2 (germline): SGHTA, FQGTGA. The CDR3 has 17 amino acids. The ends lost 2 bases at V and 4 bases at J; junction bases unmatched: 10. The CDR3 coding sequence is TGTGCCAGCAGCTTATTAGGGGGCAGGGTCGGCACCGGGGAGCTGTTTTTT. It is translated as CASSLLGGRVGTGELFF.

This chain links TRBV5-1 with TRBJ2-1; 10 bases are shared with TRBD1. The CDR3 is 16 residues long. Per germline, CDR1 SGHRS and CDR2 YFSETQ. J was trimmed by 0 bases and V by 4 bases; bases with no gene match: 4. The DNA for the CDR3 is TGCGCCAGCAGCATGGGACAGGGGAGCTCCTACAATGAGCAGTTCTTC. Its translation is CASSMGQGSSYNEQFF.

The chain links TRBV25-1 to TRBJ1-6, with unresolved D. The CDR3 consists of 13 residues. V shed 1 base and J shed 9 bases, with 7 bases lying between them. Germline lookup yields CDR1 MGHDK and CDR2 SYGVNS. CDR3 sequence (DNA): TGTGCCAGCAGTGAATTAGCGGCTTCACCCCTCCACTTT. Translation gives CASSELAASPLHF.

The rearrangement uses TRBV2 and TRBJ2-2; 9 nucleotides agree with TRBD2. V lost 6 bases to trimming and J lost 3 bases; unmatched junction nucleotides: 8. Germline CDR1 reads SNHLY; CDR2 reads FYNNEI. There are 16 residues in the CDR3. The CDR3 here is CASSQEAGGDTGELFF. The CDR3 bases are TGTGCCAGCAGCCAAGAAGCGGGAGGTGACACCGGGGAGCTGTTTTTT.

This clone was counted a few times. This chain uses TRBV5-1 with TRBJ2-5; D is uncertain. Germline V gene data show CDR1 as SGHRS and CDR2 as YFSETQ. The CDR3 is 16 residues long. Trimming took off 2 bases at V and 0 bases at J, with 14 bases between the two ends. The chain's CDR3 is CASSLRLAQYQETQYF. Written as DNA, the CDR3 is TGCGCCAGCAGCTTACGACTGGCCCAGTACCAAGAGACCCAGTACTTC.

This clone has just a few counts. CDR3 sequence reads: CASSATSGRSYEQYF. Written as DNA, the CDR3 is TGTGCCAGCAGCGCGACTAGCGGGAGATCCTACGAGCAGTACTTC. The gene calls are TRBV6-1 and TRBJ2-7, with 12 bases fitting TRBD2. V was clipped by 6 bases and J by 1 base; unmatched bases: 4. The germline CDR1 and CDR2 sequences are MNHNS and SASEGT. The CDR3 has 15 residues.

This chain links TRBV27 with TRBJ2-2; 14 positions agree with TRBD2. Germline V gene sequence: CDR1 MNHEY, CDR2 SMNVEV (reference sequence). With V trimmed by 0 bases and J by 1 base, 1 base remained unmatched. CDR3 length equals 18 residues. Here the CDR3 reads CASSLSGTSGRNTGELFF. For the CDR3, the DNA is TGTGCCAGCAGTTTATCAGGGACTAGCGGGAGGAACACCGGGGAGCTGTTTTTT.

V usage is TRBV19 and J usage is TRBJ1-1, with D perhaps TRBD1 (5 bases). Trimming left V 3 bases short and J 3 bases short, with 8 bases between. The CDR3 has 13 residues. CDR1 is LNHDA and CDR2 is SQIVND in the germline V gene (reference sequence). CDR3 sequence (DNA): TGTGCCAGTAGTATGGGGCGCCACACTGAAGCTTTCTTT. Protein: CASSMGRHTEAFF.

This clone has a handful of counts. The chain recombines TRBV13 with TRBJ2-7; D is possibly TRBD2 (6 bases). Trimming pared 5 bases from V and 7 bases from J, leaving 9 bases between. This CDR3 contains 11 residues. Per the germline V gene, CDR1 is PRHDT and CDR2 is FYEKMQ (reference sequence). The CDR3 is CASSLREEQYF. The CDR3 bases are TGTGCCAGCAGCCTCCGGGAGGAGCAGTACTTC.

This clone has a handful of counts. The chain employs TRBV11-3 and TRBJ2-1; 7 bases are a match to TRBD2. Germline loops: CDR1 SGHNT, CDR2 YENEEA. The CDR3 is made up of 14 amino acids. J gave up 3 bases and V 2 bases, and 1 base lay outside the gene matches. The CDR3 here is CASSLSGNYNEQFF. In nucleotides, the CDR3 is TGTGCCAGCAGCTTAAGCGGGAACTACAATGAGCAGTTCTTC.

The V and J genes are TRBV2 and TRBJ2-7, with D tentatively TRBD1 (5 bases). Trimming stripped 4 bases from V and 2 bases from J, with 9 bases between. The germline gives CDR1 SNHLY, CDR2 FYNNEI. The CDR3 sequence is 13 residues long. CDR3: CASSGSTAYEQYF. CDR3 DNA sequence: TGTGCCAGCAGTGGGTCGACAGCCTACGAGCAGTACTTC.

This chain uses TRBV7-2 with TRBJ2-7, with D possibly matching TRBD1 (6 bases). V was clipped by 4 bases and J by 3 bases, with 10 bases between them. From germline, CDR1 is SGHTA and CDR2 FQGNSA. The CDR3 length is 13 residues. This chain's CDR3 is CASSSVDSYEQYF. The DNA of the CDR3 is TGTGCCAGCAGCTCAGTGGACAGCTACGAGCAGTACTTC.

This clone was seen more than once but under ten times. The CDR3 sequence: CASSLQGQAEQYF. The CDR3 DNA is TGTGCCAGCAGCTTACAGGGGCAGGCCGAGCAGTACTTC. This chain joins TRBV7-3 and TRBJ2-7; possibly TRBD1 for D (6 bases). Germline-derived CDR1 and CDR2 are SGHTA and FQGTGA. CDR3 length: 13 amino acids. Trimming removed 2 bases at V and 6 bases at J, with 11 bases between.

V is TRBV19 and J is TRBJ2-2, with D possibly matching TRBD2 (6 bases). V dropped 3 bases and J dropped 3 bases, with 11 bases sitting between them. Germline V gene data show CDR1 as LNHDA and CDR2 as SQIVND (reference sequence). This CDR3 region has 15 residues. The CDR3 reads CASSIQGEDTGELFF. CDR3 bases: TGTGCCAGTAGTATTCAAGGGGAGGACACCGGGGAGCTGTTTTTT.

This clone was counted only a few times. This chain uses TRBV29-1 with TRBJ1-5; D remains unclear. Between the trimmed V and J ends, which lost 8 bases and 2 bases, there was a span of 19 bases. Germline V gene data show CDR1 as SQVTM and CDR2 as ANQGSEA. This CDR3 has 15 residues. CDR3 bases: TGCAGCATTTCTGAGGGATTTATTGGCAATCAGCCCCAGCATTTT. It is translated as CSISEGFIGNQPQHF.

The chain combines TRBV28 with TRBJ2-7; tentatively, D is TRBD2 (7 bases). CDR3 size: 15 residues. The V and J ends lost 1 base and 2 bases respectively, with 12 bases between them. Germline V gene data show CDR1 as MDHEN and CDR2 as SYDVKM. The CDR3: CASSLSGGEAYEQYF. In DNA, the CDR3 is TGTGCCAGCAGTTTATCGGGGGGCGAAGCCTACGAGCAGTACTTC.

The genes are TRBV7-2 and TRBJ2-1; 12 bases match TRBD1. The V segment lost 5 bases and the J segment 6 bases; nucleotides outside the gene matches: 5. Looked up from germline, CDR1 is SGHTA and CDR2 is FQGNSA. This CDR3 has 15 residues. CDR3 sequence: CASSLGTGGFNEQFF. The CDR3, as DNA: TGTGCCAGCAGCCTGGGGACAGGGGGCTTCAATGAGCAGTTCTTC.

This clone came up a few times. The CDR3 loop reads CASGTGLAGGYEQYF. The CDR3 region has the DNA TGTGCTAGTGGTACGGGACTAGCGGGAGGCTACGAGCAGTACTTC. The chain employs TRBV12-5 and TRBJ2-7; 15 bases map to TRBD2. The V segment lost 5 bases and the J segment 3 bases; nucleotides outside the gene matches: 2. The germline V gene encodes CDR1 LGHNT and CDR2 FRNRAP. The CDR3 has 15 amino acids.

The chain employs TRBV18 and TRBJ1-4; 7 nucleotides align to TRBD1. V lost 3 bases and J lost 1; bases outside the gene matches: 5. This CDR3 spans 16 amino acids. Per the germline V gene, CDR1 is KGHSH and CDR2 is LQKENI. CDR3 sequence reads: CASSPGGQLTNEKLFF. The CDR3 DNA follows: TGTGCCAGCTCACCGGGGGGACAGTTAACTAATGAAAAACTGTTTTTT.